This record looks at one T cell receptor (beta chain) sequence and its context. Profiled with immunoSEQ multiplex PCR; TCRdb holds only in-frame clones, not every one. The sample lists about 520,000 clones; approximately 85% were seen once. The sample belongs to a study of blood T cell repertoires in COVID-19. Study-level information: COVID-19 samples collected from the United States, Italy and Spain covered acute and convalescent phases. PBMCs, B-cell-depleted T cells, or T cells were the source of the cDNA or gDNA that made up the material.

The clonotype comes from a human donor in a cohort sampled during active COVID-19. The sample comprised peripheral blood.

CDR3 bases: TGTGCCACCGGCAAACAGGGGGGATACGAGCAGTACTTC. Its protein product is CATGKQGGYEQYF. The chain uses TRBV2 and TRBJ2-7; TRBD1 matches at 8 bases. Germline assignment: CDR1 SNHLY and CDR2 FYNNEI. The CDR3 extends over 13 amino acids. V gave up 10 bases and J gave up 4 bases; unmatched junction bases: 9.